Presented here are 26 T cell receptor beta chains from one specimen sequenced in a study of T cells after yellow fever vaccination. TCRdb reprocessed the 5' RACE reads with MiXCR, giving one entry per CDR3 protein. The sample contains about 220,000 distinct CDR3 sequences, 2.5% to 3.5% of which appear only once. This material consisted of CD4+ T cells sorted from PBMCs, taken 10 days after the yellow fever booster vaccination. These receptors were collected from a man between 18 and 35 years old who received the YFV17D yellow fever vaccine.

The table lists this clonotype with many counts. The chain recombines TRBV5-1 with TRBJ2-7; TRBD1 matches at 7 bases. The CDR3 totals 14 residues. CDR1 and CDR2 (germline): SGHRS, YFSETQ. J lost 1 base, V lost 0 bases, and 1 base had no gene match. The CDR3: CASSLVGQSYEQYF. DNA for the CDR3: TGCGCCAGCAGCTTGGTGGGACAGTCCTACGAGCAGTACTTC.

This clonotype was seen a few times. The chain carries TRBV7-3 and TRBJ2-3; D might be TRBD2 (5 bases). Germline values: CDR1 SGHTA, CDR2 FQGTGA. This CDR3 has 17 amino acids. V lost 2 bases and J lost 2, with 17 bases in between. CDR3 nucleotides: TGTGCCAGCAGCTTAGAGGCCTCGGGGTGGTCCACAGATACGCAGTATTTT. Amino acids: CASSLEASGWSTDTQYF.

This clonotype was seen many times. This chain connects TRBV24-1 to TRBJ2-3, with D perhaps assigned TRBD1 or TRBD2 (5 bases each). CDR1 and CDR2 from the germline V gene are KGHDR and SFDVKD. V gave up 4 bases and J gave up 6 bases, with 16 bases separating them. This CDR3 has 15 amino acids. In DNA, the CDR3 is TGTGCCACCAGTGACCGGGACCTCCCGGGGGATACGCAGTATTTT. Residues: CATSDRDLPGDTQYF.

The gene calls are TRBV6-5 and TRBJ1-2, with a possible D match to TRBD1 (6 bases). Trimming removed 6 bases at V and 4 bases at J, with 12 bases between. The length of the CDR3 is 13 residues. Germline assignment: CDR1 MNHEY and CDR2 SVGAGI. The CDR3 loop reads CASSLGTPYGYTF. CDR3 sequence (DNA): TGTGCCAGCAGCCTCGGGACACCCTATGGCTACACCTTC.

This clonotype appeared many times. V gene TRBV7-2 combines with J gene TRBJ2-7, with unresolved D. CDR1 and CDR2 from the germline V gene are SGHTA and FQGNSA. The CDR3 loop spans 11 amino acids. The V and J ends lost 5 bases and 3 bases respectively, with 5 bases between them. For the CDR3, the DNA is TGTGCCAGCAGCCTCCGCTACGAGCAGTACTTC. Encoded protein: CASSLRYEQYF. The full variable domain, rest sourced from reference TRBV7-2 and TRBJ2-7, is GAGVSQSPSNKVTEKGKDVELRCDPISGHTALYWYRQSLGQGLEFLIYFQGNSAPDKSGLPSDRFSAERTGGSVSTLTIQRTQQEDSAVYLCASSLRYEQYFGPGTRLTVT.

The chain recombines TRBV29-1 with TRBJ2-5; D possibly corresponds to TRBD1 (5 bases). Trimming removed 4 bases from V and 5 bases from J, with 14 bases in between. CDR3 length: 13 amino acids. Looked up from germline, CDR1 is SQVTM and CDR2 is ANQGSEA. The DNA for the CDR3 is TGCAGCGTTGTGTTGGGGCCCGGGGAGACCCAGTACTTC. It yields the protein CSVVLGPGETQYF.

There are many counts of this clonotype. This sequence joins TRBV5-5 and TRBJ2-5, with D hard to call. The CDR3 sequence is 13 residues long. Trimming cost V 6 bases and J 7 bases, with 16 bases left between them. Germline V gene data show CDR1 as SGHKS and CDR2 as YYEKEE (reference sequence). In DNA, the CDR3 is TGTGCCAGCACGATTCAGCCCGCAGGGACCCAGTACTTC. It translates to CASTIQPAGTQYF.

Concerning this clonotype: This is likely a read error, given that the CDR3 carries no conserved phenylalanine or tryptophan at its end. The V and J genes are TRBV6-1 and TRBJ1-6; weak D call: TRBD1 (6 bases). Germline V lookup: CDR1 MNHNS, CDR2 SASEGT. Trimming pared 6 bases from V and 10 bases from J, leaving 16 bases between. This CDR3 comprises 14 residues. CDR3 loop: CASRRTGCYSPLHI. CDR3 coding DNA: TGTGCCAGCAGAAGAACAGGGTGCTACTCACCCCTCCACATT.

This clonotype has at least ten counts. The chain is built from TRBV7-6 and TRBJ2-1; D not resolved. The CDR3 spans 14 residues. V gave up 2 bases and J gave up 9 bases, with 14 bases separating them. Looked up from germline, CDR1 is SGHVS and CDR2 is FNYEAQ. CDR3 protein: CASSLNDGGGEQFF. The DNA for the CDR3 is TGTGCCAGCAGCTTAAATGATGGCGGTGGTGAGCAGTTCTTC.

The table lists this clonotype with many counts. This chain connects TRBV27 to TRBJ1-1; D is ambiguous. This CDR3 has 13 residues. V was trimmed by 5 bases and J by 4 bases, leaving 11 bases between them. Germline CDR1 reads MNHEY; CDR2 reads SMNVEV (reference sequence). The CDR3 spells CASSLDRSTEAFF. The CDR3 DNA is TGTGCCAGCAGTCTGGATCGTAGCACTGAAGCTTTCTTT.

The table lists this clonotype with many counts. The rearrangement links TRBV5-1 to TRBJ2-5; no definite D call. CDR3 size: 15 residues. CDR1 is SGHRS, CDR2 YFSETQ, per germline. Trimming pared 2 bases from V and 2 bases from J, leaving 13 bases between. The CDR3 loop reads CASSLGLRSQETQYF. Written as DNA, the CDR3 is TGCGCCAGCAGCTTAGGCCTACGGAGTCAAGAGACCCAGTACTTC.

This clonotype was seen only a few times. The CDR3 nucleotides are TGTGCCAGCAGCTTTGTCGGAGCTGGGGGAGATACGCAGTATTTT. Translation: CASSFVGAGGDTQYF. The chain joins TRBV7-2 to TRBJ2-3; D assignment may be TRBD1 or TRBD2 (5 bases each). Trimming cost V 3 bases and J 5 bases, with 15 bases left between them. The CDR3 has 15 residues. Germline CDR1 and CDR2: SGHTA and FQGNSA.

V gene TRBV5-1 combines with J gene TRBJ1-2, with 9 bases identical to TRBD1. V lost 0 bases and J lost 5; bases outside the gene matches: 5. The germline gives CDR1 SGHRS, CDR2 YFSETQ. CDR3 length: 15 amino acids. DNA for the CDR3: TGCGCCAGCAGCTTGGAACAGGGGGCCGGTTATGGCTACACCTTC. As protein: CASSLEQGAGYGYTF.

The sample holds many counts of this clonotype. This rearrangement joins TRBV6-2 or TRBV6-3 to TRBJ2-7; 7 bases are shared with TRBD2. Germline V gene lookup returns CDR1 MNHEY and CDR2 SVGEGT. Unmatched junction bases numbered 12, after V lost 2 bases and J lost 2 bases. The CDR3 loop spans 17 amino acids. The CDR3 sequence is CASSYPAGAGVTYEQYF. The CDR3 DNA sequence: TGTGCCAGCAGTTACCCCGCCGGGGCGGGGGTTACCTACGAGCAGTACTTC.

This clonotype was detected only a few times. The rearrangement uses TRBV7-9 and TRBJ2-5, with D tentatively TRBD1 or TRBD2 (6 bases each). Germline CDR1 reads SEHNR; CDR2 reads FQNEAQ (reference sequence). The V gene lost 11 bases and the J gene lost 2 bases, with 21 bases spanning the gap. The CDR3 is made up of 15 amino acids. The CDR3 DNA is TGTGCCTCCGAGTCGGGGGCCATACAACAAGAGACCCAGTACTTC. As protein: CASESGAIQQETQYF.

This clonotype was counted between two and nine times. This chain joins TRBV7-3 and TRBJ2-2; 12 bases match TRBD1. The V gene's germline CDR1 is SGHTA and CDR2 FQGTGA. The CDR3 totals 17 residues. The ends lost 5 bases at V and 4 bases at J; junction bases unmatched: 8. The CDR3, as DNA: TGTGCCAGCAGCCCGGGGGGGACAGGGGGCGTCACCGGGGAGCTGTTTTTT. Its protein is CASSPGGTGGVTGELFF. The full variable domain, with the rest looked up from reference TRBV7-3 and TRBJ2-2, is GAGVSQTPSNKVTEKGKYVELRCDPISGHTALYWYRQSLGQGPEFLIYFQGTGAADDSGLPNDRFFAVRPEGSVSTLKIQRTERGDSAVYLCASSPGGTGGVTGELFFGEGSRLTVL.

The rearrangement links TRBV6-5 to TRBJ1-1; D may be TRBD1 (5 bases). CDR1 is MNHEY, CDR2 SVGAGI, per germline. This CDR3 spans 17 amino acids. The V end lost 6 bases, the J end lost 3 bases, and 23 bases lay between the germline ends. The CDR3 here is CASRDFSRGGTHTEAFF. The CDR3 region has the DNA TGTGCCAGCAGGGACTTCAGCCGTGGGGGGACCCACACTGAAGCTTTCTTT.

This clonotype was recorded at least ten times. The V and J genes are TRBV9 and TRBJ1-6, with D possibly matching TRBD1 (6 bases). There are 15 residues in the CDR3. Trimming took off 1 base at V and 7 bases at J, with 12 bases between the two ends. CDR1 is SGDLS and CDR2 is YYNGEE in the germline V gene. This CDR3 reads CASSVRGGRNSPLHF. The CDR3 DNA is TGTGCCAGCAGCGTAAGAGGGGGACGGAATTCACCCCTCCACTTT.

This clonotype came up many times. V gene TRBV12-3 or TRBV12-4 combines with J gene TRBJ1-1, with D tentatively TRBD1 (5 bases). This CDR3 is built from 13 residues. V was cut by 3 bases and J by 4 bases, with 9 bases left in between. The CDR3 reads CASSFNRLTEAFF. CDR3 DNA sequence: TGTGCCAGCAGTTTTAACAGGCTCACTGAAGCTTTCTTT.

This clonotype was seen many times. The V call is TRBV4-2, the J call TRBJ2-1; 7 nucleotides line up with TRBD2. The V segment lost 1 base and the J segment 2 bases; nucleotides outside the gene matches: 5. Germline CDR1 and CDR2: LGHNA and YNFKEQ. The CDR3 loop spans 16 amino acids. The CDR3 loop reads CASSQVSGTTYNEQFF. The CDR3 DNA sequence: TGTGCCAGCAGCCAAGTCTCGGGGACTACCTACAATGAGCAGTTCTTC.

The rearrangement joins TRBV4-1 to TRBJ1-6, with TRBD1 matching over 8 bases. The germline V gene has CDR1 MGHRA and CDR2 YSYEKL. There are 19 residues in the CDR3. J lost 2 bases, V lost 0 bases, and 9 bases had no gene match. The CDR3 region is CASSQDPWDRKTYNSPLHF. The CDR3 region has the DNA TGCGCCAGCAGCCAAGATCCATGGGACAGGAAGACCTATAATTCACCCCTCCACTTT.

This clonotype was recorded a few times. V usage is TRBV14 and J usage is TRBJ2-7; possibly TRBD2 for D (6 bases). Germline CDR1 reads SGHDN; CDR2 reads FVKESK. Trimming left V 1 base short and J 11 bases short, with 12 bases between. The CDR3 has 12 residues. CDR3 DNA: TGTGCCAGCAGCCAAGGCCGGGGGTGGAAGTACTTC. Its protein product is CASSQGRGWKYF.

This clonotype has a count of ten or more. The rearrangement uses TRBV7-9 and TRBJ2-1; 10 bases map to TRBD2. Trimming removed 6 bases from V and 3 bases from J; junction bases left unmatched: 5. Germline CDR1 and CDR2: SEHNR and FQNEAQ (reference sequence). CDR3 size: 15 residues. Here the CDR3 DNA reads TGTGCCAGCAGTCTATTAGCGGGGGGCTACAATGAGCAGTTCTTC. This gives the protein CASSLLAGGYNEQFF.

This clonotype was seen a few times. The V gene is TRBV15, the J gene TRBJ1-1; D gene unclear. The CDR3 sequence is 16 residues long. Between the trimmed V and J ends, which lost 0 bases and 0 bases, there was a span of 11 bases. CDR1 and CDR2 (germline): LNHNV, YYDKDF (reference sequence). Written as DNA, the CDR3 is TGTGCCACCAGCAGAGATCTCCTCTATATGAACACTGAAGCTTTCTTT. It codes for CATSRDLLYMNTEAFF.

The chain is built from TRBV6-1 and TRBJ2-3; D tentatively fits TRBD1 or TRBD2 (5 bases each). The CDR3 totals 17 residues. CDR1 is MNHNS and CDR2 is SASEGT in the germline V gene. Trimming cost V 4 bases and J 0 bases, with 17 bases left between them. CDR3 sequence: CASSGSPTGASTDTQYF. As DNA, the CDR3 is TGTGCCAGCAGTGGATCCCCAACCGGGGCTAGCACAGATACGCAGTATTTT.

This clonotype was counted at least ten times. This sequence joins TRBV5-1 and TRBJ2-7; 7 bases agree with TRBD2. This CDR3 has 15 amino acids. V dropped 0 bases and J dropped 2; count of bases not matched to a gene: 5. Germline V gene sequence: CDR1 SGHRS, CDR2 YFSETQ. The chain's CDR3 is CASSLAGGTPYEQYF. Written as DNA, the CDR3 is TGCGCCAGCAGCTTGGCCGGGGGGACCCCCTACGAGCAGTACTTC.